The 21 T cell receptor beta chains listed next were all sequenced from one sample in a study of Graves' ophthalmopathy and Graves' hyperthyroidism. Amplification targeted the TCR beta CDR3 regions, with RNA transcripts as the source material. Amplification began with first-round RT-PCR using HTBI primers, then second-round multiplex PCR was performed. TCRdb ran MiXCR on the multiplex PCR reads and lists one entry per CDR3 protein. The sample gives a few hundred thousand distinct CDR3 sequences, about a sixth of which show up once; around 2.4% is in the top ten. Sequenced sample: peripheral blood. These receptor sequences come from an adult woman with stable Graves' hyperthyroidism.

This sequence joins TRBV15 and TRBJ2-7; D uncertain. Trimming removed 4 bases from V and 1 base from J, with 11 bases in between. Germline values: CDR1 LNHNV, CDR2 YYDKDF (reference sequence). CDR3 length: 14 residues. For the CDR3, the DNA is TGTGCCACCAGCAAGCCAGCGAGGTCCTACGAGCAGTACTTC. It specifies CATSKPARSYEQYF.

This clonotype was seen at least ten times. This chain links TRBV9 with TRBJ2-2, with 9 positions matching TRBD2. Trimming cost V 2 bases and J 5 bases; bases outside gene matches: 10. Germline CDR1 reads SGDLS; CDR2 reads YYNGEE. This CDR3 region has 17 residues. The CDR3 bases are TGTGCCAGCAGCGTTGCCCGGACTAGCGTGGAGACCGGGGAGCTGTTTTTT. It yields the protein CASSVARTSVETGELFF.

The genes are TRBV28 and TRBJ2-7; weak D call: TRBD1 (6 bases). The CDR3 length is 14 residues. V gave up 3 bases and J gave up 3 bases, with 12 bases separating them. The germline V gene encodes CDR1 MDHEN and CDR2 SYDVKM. In DNA form, the CDR3 reads TGTGCCAGCAGTTTGACAGGAAACGACTACGAGCAGTACTTC. It codes for CASSLTGNDYEQYF.

This clonotype showed up many times. This chain joins TRBV20-1 and TRBJ1-6; no clear D gene. This CDR3 spans 15 amino acids. With 0 bases removed from V and 0 bases from J, the gap between germline ends came to 6 bases. In germline, CDR1 is DFQATT, CDR2 SNEGSKA (reference sequence). Written as DNA, the CDR3 is TGCAGTGCTAGAGAGGGAAGCTCCTATAATTCACCCCTCCACTTT. Residues: CSAREGSSYNSPLHF.

This clonotype occurred many times. This sequence joins TRBV7-9 and TRBJ2-7; no clear D gene. CDR1 and CDR2 from the germline V gene are SEHNR and FQNEAQ (reference sequence). This CDR3 is 14 amino acids long. Deletions cut 1 base from V and 0 bases from J, with 7 bases between. This CDR3 reads CASSLDSYSYEQYF. Here the CDR3 DNA reads TGTGCCAGCAGCTTAGACAGCTACTCCTACGAGCAGTACTTC.

This clonotype was seen many times. The CDR3 is CASRDPRDYYEQYF. The CDR3 nucleotides are TGTGCCAGCAGAGATCCCCGGGACTACTACGAGCAGTACTTC. The chain uses TRBV28 and TRBJ2-7; 7 bases are a match to TRBD2. Germline CDR1 and CDR2: MDHEN and SYDVKM. The CDR3 is 14 amino acids. V lost 6 bases, J lost 3 bases, and 8 bases stayed unmatched. The variable domain in full, completed from reference TRBV28 and TRBJ2-7, reads DVKVTQSSRYLVKRTGEKVFLECVQDMDHENMFWYRQDPGLGLRLIYFSYDVKMKEKGDIPEGYSVSREKKERFSLILESASTNQTSMYLCASRDPRDYYEQYFGPGTRLTVT.

The chain couples TRBV10-3 to TRBJ2-2; 9 bases agree with TRBD1. This CDR3 is 17 amino acids long. V gave up 6 bases and J gave up 6 bases; unmatched junction bases: 14. The germline CDR1 and CDR2 sequences are ENHRY and SYGVKD. The DNA of the CDR3 is TGTGCCATCAGCCCCGGGACAGGGCTATTAAGGTCCGGGGAGCTGTTTTTT. It codes for CAISPGTGLLRSGELFF.

This clonotype occurred many times. The J gene is TRBJ1-5, the V gene TRBV12-3 or TRBV12-4; D gene uncertain. The CDR3 loop spans 15 amino acids. Between the trimmed V and J ends, which lost 7 bases and 0 bases, there was a span of 13 bases. CDR3 in amino acids: CASMVSVYSNQPQHF. As DNA, the CDR3 is TGTGCCAGCATGGTCAGTGTCTATAGCAATCAGCCCCAGCATTTT.

CDR3 in amino acids: CASSRGFATEAFF. In DNA, the CDR3 is TGTGCCAGCAGCCGGGGGTTCGCCACTGAAGCTTTCTTT. The chain recombines TRBV4-2 with TRBJ1-1; TRBD1 might be the D (5 bases). Deletions cut 4 bases from V and 4 bases from J, with 10 bases between. This CDR3 spans 13 amino acids. CDR1 is LGHNA, CDR2 YNFKEQ, per germline.

This clonotype turned up a few times. This chain joins TRBV3-1 and TRBJ2-2, with D possibly being TRBD1 (6 bases). CDR3 size: 16 residues. Trimming shortened V by 0 bases and J by 7 bases, and 15 bases separated the two germline ends. CDR1 is LGHDT, CDR2 YNNKEL, per germline (reference sequence). CDR3 DNA sequence: TGTGCCAGCAGCCAAGATAGGGCAAGACAGGTCGGGGAGCTGTTTTTT. Its protein is CASSQDRARQVGELFF.

This clonotype was recorded at least ten times. The chain is built from TRBV28 and TRBJ2-5, with unresolved D. The CDR3 is 15 residues long. Between the trimmed V and J ends, which lost 3 bases and 1 base, there was a span of 12 bases. Germline CDR1 is MDHEN and CDR2 is SYDVKM. As DNA, the CDR3 is TGTGCCAGCAGTTTCCGGACCAGAGTCCAAGAGACCCAGTACTTC. The encoded protein is CASSFRTRVQETQYF.

This clonotype was seen many times. The chain is built from TRBV20-1 and TRBJ2-7; 12 bases agree with TRBD2. Germline CDR1 DFQATT, CDR2 SNEGSKA (reference sequence). The CDR3 extends over 15 amino acids. The junction had 7 bases not matched to a gene; V was cut back by 0 bases and J by 7 bases. Here the CDR3 reads CSARDLTSGRVEQYF. CDR3 sequence (DNA): TGCAGTGCTAGAGATTTGACTAGCGGGAGAGTAGAGCAGTACTTC.

V usage is TRBV6-1 and J usage is TRBJ1-3; TRBD1 matches at 8 bases. Trimming at V came to 6 bases and at J to 0 bases, leaving 4 bases not matched to a gene. CDR1 MNHNS and CDR2 SASEGT come from the germline V gene. There are 15 residues in the CDR3. The CDR3 sequence is CASRGTGLSGNTIYF. CDR3 bases: TGTGCCAGCAGGGGGACAGGCCTCTCTGGAAACACCATATATTTT.

The chain employs TRBV7-8 and TRBJ1-2, with D perhaps TRBD1 (6 bases). This CDR3 has 13 amino acids. Germline CDR1 SGHVS, CDR2 FQNEAQ. The V gene lost 1 base and the J gene lost 7 bases, with 10 bases spanning the gap. The CDR3 here is CASSLGAGVGYTF. DNA for the CDR3: TGTGCCAGCAGCTTAGGGGCAGGGGTTGGCTACACCTTC.

This clonotype was observed many times. V usage is TRBV6-2 or TRBV6-3 and J usage is TRBJ1-1; 9 bases line up with TRBD1. J gave up 5 bases and V 5 bases, and 12 bases lay outside the gene matches. This CDR3 comprises 16 residues. The V gene's germline CDR1 is MNHEY and CDR2 SVGEGT. The CDR3 reads CASSPADLQGATEAFF. In DNA form, the CDR3 reads TGTGCCAGCAGTCCCGCAGACTTACAGGGGGCAACTGAAGCTTTCTTT.

This clonotype was seen repeatedly, ten times or more. The chain has TRBV20-1 and TRBJ1-3; TRBD1 might be the D (6 bases). The V end lost 5 bases, the J end lost 4 bases, and 15 bases lay between the germline ends. Germline V gene lookup returns CDR1 DFQATT and CDR2 SNEGSKA (reference sequence). The CDR3 length is 14 residues. In nucleotides, the CDR3 is TGCAGTGCTTTGGCCACAGGGTTGGGAAACACCATATATTTT. Amino acid sequence: CSALATGLGNTIYF.

This clonotype has a count of ten or more. This chain joins TRBV4-1 and TRBJ2-2; D might be TRBD1 or TRBD2, each matching 5 bases. Trimming removed 0 bases at V and 0 bases at J, with 8 bases between. The CDR3 sequence is 16 residues long. CDR1 is MGHRA, CDR2 YSYEKL, per germline. In DNA, the CDR3 is TGCGCCAGCAGCCAAGATGGGGGTTCGAACACCGGGGAGCTGTTTTTT. It encodes CASSQDGGSNTGELFF.

The rearrangement links TRBV6-2 or TRBV6-3 to TRBJ1-2; perhaps TRBD1 as D (5 bases). V lost 4 bases and J lost 8, with 17 bases in between. This CDR3 is 14 amino acids long. Germline CDR1 is MNHEY and CDR2 is SVGEGT. In DNA form, the CDR3 reads TGTGCCAGCAGTTTTAGGGGTTTGGTTCAGGGCTACACCTTC. Residues: CASSFRGLVQGYTF.

This clonotype has more than one count but fewer than ten. The V gene is TRBV19, the J gene TRBJ1-6; weak D call: TRBD1 (5 bases). Trimming shortened V by 5 bases and J by 7 bases, and 15 bases separated the two germline ends. The CDR3 consists of 15 residues. CDR1 LNHDA and CDR2 SQIVND come from the germline V gene (reference sequence). This CDR3 reads CASSGGSLGNSPLHF. The CDR3 DNA is TGTGCCAGTAGTGGGGGTTCCCTCGGGAATTCACCCCTCCACTTT. The entire variable domain, with the rest obtained from reference TRBV19 and TRBJ1-6, is as follows: DGGITQSPKYLFRKEGQNVTLSCEQNLNHDAMYWYRQDPGQGLRLIYYSQIVNDFQKGDIAEGYSVSREKKESFPLTVTSAQKNPTAFYLCASSGGSLGNSPLHFGNGTRLTVT.

V is TRBV9 and J is TRBJ2-2; D is uncertain. Germline loops: CDR1 SGDLS, CDR2 YYNGEE. The germline V and J ends were trimmed by 4 bases and 2 bases, with 18 bases remaining between them. This CDR3 spans 17 amino acids. Here the CDR3 DNA reads TGTGCCAGCAGCCCAAGGACGGACGCAACCAACACCGGGGAGCTGTTTTTT. Protein sequence: CASSPRTDATNTGELFF.

This clonotype was detected many times. The V and J genes are TRBV3-1 and TRBJ2-5, with D perhaps given as TRBD1 or TRBD2 (6 bases each). The CDR3 runs to 15 residues. V was shortened by 4 bases and J by 2 bases, with 14 bases between the two germline ends. Germline CDR1 LGHDT, CDR2 YNNKEL (reference sequence). This CDR3 is CASSLIGGRQETQYF. The CDR3 coding sequence is TGTGCCAGCAGCCTTATAGGGGGGAGGCAAGAGACCCAGTACTTC.